The present T cell receptor (beta chain) was sequenced within a study of blood T cells in healthy people across ages. Details on this clonotype: Its antigen is undetermined.

Together with a sample-barcoded 5' primer, a J-beta primer mix was included in a second PCR lasting about 6 to 11 cycles. Each CDR3 protein is one row after TCRdb ran MiXCR on the 5' RACE reads. The table has 1.5 million to 2 million distinct CDR3 sequences, approximately 28% seen once. Broader study findings: Compared with aged donors, long-lived donors showed fewer expanded clones, suggesting selection. Possibly confounding the expanded clonotype changes was the fact that donor CMV status was unknown.

The draw of peripheral blood yielded ten milliliters from each donor. Isolating PBMCs gave at least 6 million of these cells per sample. Germline V gene data show CDR1 as KGHDR and CDR2 as SFDVKD. The CDR3 is 13 residues long. Deletions cut 4 bases from V and 7 bases from J, with 12 bases between. The TCR was taken from a woman aged 25 to 39 in good health. The sample taken for sequencing was blood. V is TRBV24-1 and J is TRBJ1-2; D call uncertain. In nucleotides, the CDR3 is TGTGCCACCAGTGACCGGCCCTGGAGTGGCTACACCTTC. It codes for CATSDRPWSGYTF.